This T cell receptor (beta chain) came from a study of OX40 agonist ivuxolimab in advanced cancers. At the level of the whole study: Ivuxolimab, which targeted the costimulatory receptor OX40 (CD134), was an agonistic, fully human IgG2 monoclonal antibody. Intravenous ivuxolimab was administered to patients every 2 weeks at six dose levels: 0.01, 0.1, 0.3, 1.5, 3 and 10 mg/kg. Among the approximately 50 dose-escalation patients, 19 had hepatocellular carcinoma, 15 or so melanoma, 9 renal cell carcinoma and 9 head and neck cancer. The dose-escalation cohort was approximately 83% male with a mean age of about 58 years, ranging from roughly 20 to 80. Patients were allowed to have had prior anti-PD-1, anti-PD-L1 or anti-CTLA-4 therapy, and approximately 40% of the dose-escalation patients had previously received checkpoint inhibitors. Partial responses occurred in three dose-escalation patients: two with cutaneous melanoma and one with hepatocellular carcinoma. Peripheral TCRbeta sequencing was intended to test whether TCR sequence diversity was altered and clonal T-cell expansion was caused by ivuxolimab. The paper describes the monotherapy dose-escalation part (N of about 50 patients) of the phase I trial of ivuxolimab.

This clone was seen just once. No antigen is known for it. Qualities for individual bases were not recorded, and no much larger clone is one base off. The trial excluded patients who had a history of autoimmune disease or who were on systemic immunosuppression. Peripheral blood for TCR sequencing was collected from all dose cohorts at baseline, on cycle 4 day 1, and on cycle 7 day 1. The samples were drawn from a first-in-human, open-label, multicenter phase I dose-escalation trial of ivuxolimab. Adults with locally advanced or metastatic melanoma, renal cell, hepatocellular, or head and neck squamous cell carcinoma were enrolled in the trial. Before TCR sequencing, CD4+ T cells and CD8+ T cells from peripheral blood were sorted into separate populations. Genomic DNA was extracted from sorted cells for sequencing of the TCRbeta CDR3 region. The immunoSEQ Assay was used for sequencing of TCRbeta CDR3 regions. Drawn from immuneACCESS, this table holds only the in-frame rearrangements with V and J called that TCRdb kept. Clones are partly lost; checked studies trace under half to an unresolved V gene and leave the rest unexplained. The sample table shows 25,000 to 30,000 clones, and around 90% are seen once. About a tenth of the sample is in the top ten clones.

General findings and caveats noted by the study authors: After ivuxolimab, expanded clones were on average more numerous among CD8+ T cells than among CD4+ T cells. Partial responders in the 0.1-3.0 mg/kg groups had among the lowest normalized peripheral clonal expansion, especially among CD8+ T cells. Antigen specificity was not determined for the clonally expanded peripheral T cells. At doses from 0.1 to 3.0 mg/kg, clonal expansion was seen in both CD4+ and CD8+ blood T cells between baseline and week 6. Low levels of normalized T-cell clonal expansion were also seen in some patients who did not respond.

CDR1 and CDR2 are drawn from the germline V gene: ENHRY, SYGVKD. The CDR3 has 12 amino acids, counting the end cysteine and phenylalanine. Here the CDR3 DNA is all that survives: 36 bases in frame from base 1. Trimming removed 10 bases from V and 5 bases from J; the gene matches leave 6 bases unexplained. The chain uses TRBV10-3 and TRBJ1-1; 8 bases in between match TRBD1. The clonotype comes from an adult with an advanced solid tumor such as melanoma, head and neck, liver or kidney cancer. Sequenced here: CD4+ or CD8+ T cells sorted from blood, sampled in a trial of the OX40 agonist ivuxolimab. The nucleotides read TGTGCCACCCAGGACAGGGCGACTGAAGCTTTCTTT. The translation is CATQDRATEAFF.